This passage covers 4 T cell receptor beta chains from one sample sequenced in a study of cytomegalovirus exposure and HLA in healthy donors. The PCR was carried out with 60 Vbeta primers and 13 Jbeta primers. Sequenced by immunoSEQ multiplex PCR; TCRdb stores in-frame clones only, minus some. The profile shows some 120,000 clones, about 79% of them singletons. The sequenced material came from PBMCs. The source of these receptors is a man aged 50 to 60 in good health and CMV-seronegative.

This clone was found a few times. The chain combines TRBV7-2 with TRBJ2-7, with D perhaps matching TRBD1 (6 bases). With 1 base removed from V and 2 bases from J, the gap between germline ends came to 15 bases. The CDR3 is made up of 16 amino acids. Per the germline V gene, CDR1 is SGHTA and CDR2 is FQGNSA. CDR3: CASSLGDDRLAYEQYF. The CDR3 nucleotides read TGTGCCAGCAGCTTAGGGGATGACAGGTTGGCCTACGAGCAGTACTTC.

The CDR3, as DNA: TGTGGAACAGGGGATTCTATTCCTAACTATGGCTACACCTTC. Translating it yields CGTGDSIPNYGYTF. The chain uses TRBV30 and TRBJ1-2; 7 nucleotides line up with TRBD1. CDR3 size: 14 residues. From germline, CDR1 is GTSNPN and CDR2 SVGIG (reference sequence).

J is TRBJ2-1 and V is TRBV4-3; a weak D match, TRBD1 (5 bases). The V end was cut by 0 bases, the J end by 3 bases, with 12 bases between. The CDR3 sequence is 16 residues long. The V gene's germline CDR1 is LGHNA and CDR2 YSLEER. The CDR3, as DNA: TGCGCCAGCAGCCAAGATCGACAGAGTTACTACAATGAGCAGTTCTTC. Its translation: CASSQDRQSYYNEQFF.

The chain joins TRBV2 to TRBJ1-6; possible D gene TRBD1, 6 bases. V was pared by 8 bases and J by 7 bases, with 21 bases between. Germline CDR1 reads SNHLY; CDR2 reads FYNNEI. The CDR3 is 16 residues long. CDR3 bases: TGTGCCAGCCCCCTCCGCCACTCTAGGGGGAATTCACCCCTCCACTTT. Protein product: CASPLRHSRGNSPLHF.